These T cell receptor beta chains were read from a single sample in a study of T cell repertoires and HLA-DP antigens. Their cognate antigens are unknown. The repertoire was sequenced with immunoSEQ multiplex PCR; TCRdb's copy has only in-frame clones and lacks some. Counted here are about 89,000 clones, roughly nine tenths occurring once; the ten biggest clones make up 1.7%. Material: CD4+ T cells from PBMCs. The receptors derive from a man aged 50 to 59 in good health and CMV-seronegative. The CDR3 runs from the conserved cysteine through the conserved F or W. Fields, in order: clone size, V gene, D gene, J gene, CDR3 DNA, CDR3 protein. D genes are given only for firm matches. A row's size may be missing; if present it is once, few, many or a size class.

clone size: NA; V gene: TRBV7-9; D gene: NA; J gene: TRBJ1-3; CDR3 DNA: TGTGCCAGCAGCTCAACAGCTGGAAACACCATATATTTT; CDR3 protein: CASSSTAGNTIYF
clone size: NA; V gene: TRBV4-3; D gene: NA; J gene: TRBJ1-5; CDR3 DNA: TGCGCCAGCAGCCAAGATCAGAAGGGAGTGCCCCAGCATTTT; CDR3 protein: CASSQDQKGVPQHF
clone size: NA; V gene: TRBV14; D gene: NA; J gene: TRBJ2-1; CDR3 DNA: TGTGCCAGCAGCCGTAACAGGGCACCTCGAGTCCTTTCCTACAATGAGCAGTTCTTC; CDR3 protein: CASSRNRAPRVLSYNEQFF
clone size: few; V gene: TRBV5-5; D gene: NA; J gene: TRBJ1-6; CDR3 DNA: TGTGCCAGCAGCAGAAGGGGGGACGGAGGTTCACCCCTCCACTTT; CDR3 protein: CASSRRGDGGSPLHF
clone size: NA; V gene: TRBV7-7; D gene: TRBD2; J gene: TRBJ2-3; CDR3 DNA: TGTGCTAGCAGCCCGGGGCGGGAGGGCACAGATACGCAGTATTTT; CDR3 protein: CASSPGREGTDTQYF
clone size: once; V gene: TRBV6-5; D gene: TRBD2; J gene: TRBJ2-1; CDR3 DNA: TGTGCCAGCAGTTACTCGAATAGCGGGGGGGCCAATGAGCAGTTCTTC; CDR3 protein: CASSYSNSGGANEQFF
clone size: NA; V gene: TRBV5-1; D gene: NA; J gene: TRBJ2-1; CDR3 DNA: TGCGCCAGCAGTTTCACACTCCTAGCTTTATACAATGAGCAGTTCTTC; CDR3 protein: CASSFTLLALYNEQFF
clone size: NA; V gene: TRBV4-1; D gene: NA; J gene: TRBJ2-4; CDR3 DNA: TGCGCCAGCAGCCAATTATTTTTGCAGAAAAACATTCAGTACTTC; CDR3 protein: CASSQLFLQKNIQYF
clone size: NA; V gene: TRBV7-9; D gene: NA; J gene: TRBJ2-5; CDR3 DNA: TGTGCCAGCAGCACACCCGGGAGAGGAGAGACCCAGTACTTC; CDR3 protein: CASSTPGRGETQYF
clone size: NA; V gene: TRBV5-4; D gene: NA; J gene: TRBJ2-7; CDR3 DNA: TGTGCCAGCAGCTTGGTGGATTCCTACGAGCAGTACTTC; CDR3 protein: CASSLVDSYEQYF
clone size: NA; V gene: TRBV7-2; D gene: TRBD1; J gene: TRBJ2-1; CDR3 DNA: TGTGCCAGCAGCTCCGGGACAGGGGACGGCAATGAGCAGTTCTTC; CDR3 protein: CASSSGTGDGNEQFF
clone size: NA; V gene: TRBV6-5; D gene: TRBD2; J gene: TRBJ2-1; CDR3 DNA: TGTGCCAGCCTAAAGCGGGAGATGACGTGCGATGAGCAGTTCTTC; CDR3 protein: CASLKREMTCDEQFF
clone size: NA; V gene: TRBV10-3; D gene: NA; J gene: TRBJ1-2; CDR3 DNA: TGTGCCACCCGTGGAAACTCAAGTAACTATGGCTACACCTTC; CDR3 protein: CATRGNSSNYGYTF
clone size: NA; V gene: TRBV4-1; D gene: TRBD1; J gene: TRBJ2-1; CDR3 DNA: TGCGCCAGCAGCCAGACCGGGACAGGGGGCTACAATGAGCAGTTCTTC; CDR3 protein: CASSQTGTGGYNEQFF
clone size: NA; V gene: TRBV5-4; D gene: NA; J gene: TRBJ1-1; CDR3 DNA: TGTGCCAGCAGCTATCCAACCGGGACAACGAACACTGAAGCTTTCTTT; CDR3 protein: CASSYPTGTTNTEAFF
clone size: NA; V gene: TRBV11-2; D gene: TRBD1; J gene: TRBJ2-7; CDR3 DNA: TGTGCCAGCAGCTTAGGGGGGGACAGGGGTTTCTACGAGCAGTACTTC; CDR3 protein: CASSLGGDRGFYEQYF
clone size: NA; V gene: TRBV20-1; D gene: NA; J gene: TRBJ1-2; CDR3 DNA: TGCAGTGCTAGAGAAACAGTTGGCTACACCTTC; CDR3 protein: CSARETVGYTF
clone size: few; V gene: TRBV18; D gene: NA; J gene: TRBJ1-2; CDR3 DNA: TGTGCCAGCTCACGAACCGAGCGAGATCTTGGCTACACCTTC; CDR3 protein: CASSRTERDLGYTF
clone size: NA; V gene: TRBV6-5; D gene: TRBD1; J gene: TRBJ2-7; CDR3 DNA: TGTGCCAGCGGGCGAGGACAGGGGGCTCTGAGGGAGTTC; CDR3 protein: CASGRGQGALREF
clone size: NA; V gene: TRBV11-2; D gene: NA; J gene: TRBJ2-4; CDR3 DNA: TGTGCCAGCAGCCACCTCAGGGATGAAAACATTCAGTACTTC; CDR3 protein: CASSHLRDENIQYF
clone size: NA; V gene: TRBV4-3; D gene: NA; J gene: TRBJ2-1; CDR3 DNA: TGCGCCAGCAGGCATCAGGAGGGGGGGCCGGATGAGCAGTTCTTC; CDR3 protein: CASRHQEGGPDEQFF
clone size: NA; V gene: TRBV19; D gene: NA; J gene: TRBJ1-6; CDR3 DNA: TGTGCCAGTAGTATGGCCAGGGGTAAGGCGGGCAATTCACCCCTCCACTTT; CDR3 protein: CASSMARGKAGNSPLHF
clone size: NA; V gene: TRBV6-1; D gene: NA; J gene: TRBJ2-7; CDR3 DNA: TGTGCCAGCAGTGAAGGCTGGTACGAGCAGTACTTC; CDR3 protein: CASSEGWYEQYF
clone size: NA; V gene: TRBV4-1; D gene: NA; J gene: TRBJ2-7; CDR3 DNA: TGCGCCAGCAGCCAAAAGATAAGGGAGGATGACGTAGTCCGAAACTACGAGCAGTACTTC; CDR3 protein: CASSQKIREDDVVRNYEQYF
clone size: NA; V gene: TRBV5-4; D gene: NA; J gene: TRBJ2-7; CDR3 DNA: TGTGCCAGCAGCTTGGCTACCTACGAGCAGTACTTC; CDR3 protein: CASSLATYEQYF
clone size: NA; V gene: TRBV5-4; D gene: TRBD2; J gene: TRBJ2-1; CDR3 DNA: TGTGCCAGCGGGCCGGGCGGGGGAGACAATGAGCAGTTCTTC; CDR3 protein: CASGPGGGDNEQFF
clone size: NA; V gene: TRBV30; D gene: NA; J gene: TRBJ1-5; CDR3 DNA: TGTGCCTGGAGTGTGTCCCGGGACCAGGGTCAGCCCCAGCATTTT; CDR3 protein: CAWSVSRDQGQPQHF
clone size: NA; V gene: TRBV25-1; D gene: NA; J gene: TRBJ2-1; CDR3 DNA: TGTGCCAGCAGTGAACGGGGTGAGCAGTTCTTC; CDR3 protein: CASSERGEQFF
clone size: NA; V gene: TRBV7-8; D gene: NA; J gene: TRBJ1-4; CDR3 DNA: TGTGCCAGCAGCCTGGGGGGGTTTGGTGAAAAACTGTTTTTT; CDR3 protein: CASSLGGFGEKLFF
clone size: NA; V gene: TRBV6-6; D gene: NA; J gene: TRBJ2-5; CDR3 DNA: TGTGCCAGCAGTTTGGCCGAAGAGACCCAGTACTTC; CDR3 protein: CASSLAEETQYF
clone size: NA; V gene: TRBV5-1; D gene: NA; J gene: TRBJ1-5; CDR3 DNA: TGCGCCAGCAGCCCGGACAGCAATCAGCCCCAGCATTTT; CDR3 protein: CASSPDSNQPQHF
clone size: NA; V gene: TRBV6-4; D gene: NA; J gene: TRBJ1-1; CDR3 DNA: TGTGCCAGCAGCCTTAGGGGAGGCACTGAAGCTTTCTTT; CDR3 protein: CASSLRGGTEAFF
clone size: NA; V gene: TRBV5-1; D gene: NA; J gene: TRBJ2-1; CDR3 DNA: TGCGCCAGCAGCTTGGTGATGTCTAGTTGGTTCTTC; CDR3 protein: CASSLVMSSWFF
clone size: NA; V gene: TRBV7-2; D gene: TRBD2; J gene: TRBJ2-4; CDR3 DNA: TGTGCCAGCAGCTCTGCGGGGGGTATTCAGTACTTC; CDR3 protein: CASSSAGGIQYF
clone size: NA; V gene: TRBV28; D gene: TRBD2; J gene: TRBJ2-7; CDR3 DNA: TGTGCCAGCAGTTCCCTTCTAGCGGGAGGGCCGTTGGAGTACTTC; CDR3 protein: CASSSLLAGGPLEYF
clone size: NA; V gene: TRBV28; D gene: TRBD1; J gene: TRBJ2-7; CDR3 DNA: TGTGCCAGCAGTCGGGACAGGGTCAACTACGAGCAGTACTTC; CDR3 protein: CASSRDRVNYEQYF
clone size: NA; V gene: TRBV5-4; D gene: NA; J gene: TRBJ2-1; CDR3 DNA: TGTGCCAGCAGCAACGAACACAGGGCTGATGAGCAGTTCTTC; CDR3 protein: CASSNEHRADEQFF
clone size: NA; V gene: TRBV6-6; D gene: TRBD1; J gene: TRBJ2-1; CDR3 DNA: TGTGCCAGCCGAATCAGGGGGTACAATGAGCAGTTCTTC; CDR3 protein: CASRIRGYNEQFF
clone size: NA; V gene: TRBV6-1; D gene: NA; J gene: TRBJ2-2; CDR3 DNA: TGTGCCAGCCGAGGGACGCTCCAGAACACCGGGGAGCTGTTTTTT; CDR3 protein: CASRGTLQNTGELFF
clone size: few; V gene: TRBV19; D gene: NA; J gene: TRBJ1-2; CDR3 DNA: TGTGCCAGTAGTACCACGGACACCTATGGCTACACCTTC; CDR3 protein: CASSTTDTYGYTF
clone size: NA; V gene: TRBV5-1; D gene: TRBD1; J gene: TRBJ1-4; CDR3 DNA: TGCGCCAGCAGCCTCACAGGGGACGGTGAAAAACTGTTTTTT; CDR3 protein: CASSLTGDGEKLFF
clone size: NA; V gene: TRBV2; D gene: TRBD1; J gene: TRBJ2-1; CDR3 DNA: TGTGCCAGCAGCCCGGGACAGGGGGGTCGGAATGAGCAGTTCTTC; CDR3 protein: CASSPGQGGRNEQFF
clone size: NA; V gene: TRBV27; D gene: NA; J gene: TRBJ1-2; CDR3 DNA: TGTGCCAGCAGCTTTTTACAGGGAAACTATGGCTACACCTTC; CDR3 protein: CASSFLQGNYGYTF
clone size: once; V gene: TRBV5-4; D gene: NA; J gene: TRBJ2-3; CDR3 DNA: TGTGCCAGCAGCGTCAGCGAGCTCACAGATACGCAGTATTTT; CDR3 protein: CASSVSELTDTQYF
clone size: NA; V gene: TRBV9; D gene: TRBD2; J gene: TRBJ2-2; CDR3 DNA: TGTGCCTCCGGCCCCACTAGCGGGGTCTCTGGGGAGCTGTTTTTT; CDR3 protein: CASGPTSGVSGELFF
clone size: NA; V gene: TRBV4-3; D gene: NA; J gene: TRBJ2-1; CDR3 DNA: TGCGCCAGCAGCCAAGTTGGGACCTACAATGAGCAGTTCTTC; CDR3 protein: CASSQVGTYNEQFF
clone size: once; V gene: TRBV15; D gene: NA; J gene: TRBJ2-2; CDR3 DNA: TGTGCCACCAGCAGAGAGGGGGCGGGGGTTAACACCGGGGAGCTGTTTTTT; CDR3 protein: CATSREGAGVNTGELFF
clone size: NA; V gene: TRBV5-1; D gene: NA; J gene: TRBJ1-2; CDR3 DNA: TGCGCCAGCAGCTTGGCCGTGCGTCAAGATGGCTACACCTTC; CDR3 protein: CASSLAVRQDGYTF
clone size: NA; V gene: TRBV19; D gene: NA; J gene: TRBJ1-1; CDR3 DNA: TGTGCCAGTAGTCCTCCTCGTCCAGGAACAGCTTTCTTT; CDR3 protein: CASSPPRPGTAFF
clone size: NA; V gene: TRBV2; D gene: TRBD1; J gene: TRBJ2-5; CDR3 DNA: TGTGCCACCAACCGGGACAGACAAGAGACCCAGTACTTC; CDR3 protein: CATNRDRQETQYF
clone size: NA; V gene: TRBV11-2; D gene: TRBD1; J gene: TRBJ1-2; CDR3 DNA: TGTGCCAGCAGCTTAGGGACAGGGGGCGCGGGCTACACCTTC; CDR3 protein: CASSLGTGGAGYTF
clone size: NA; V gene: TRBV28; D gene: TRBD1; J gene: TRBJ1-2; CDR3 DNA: TGTGCCAGCAGACGCCTCGGGGACAGGCTGAAAGACTATGGCTACACCTTC; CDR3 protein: CASRRLGDRLKDYGYTF
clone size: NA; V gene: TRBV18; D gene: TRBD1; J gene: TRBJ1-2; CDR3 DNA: TGTGCCAGCTCACCCCTGGGACAGGAATACTATGGCTACACCTTC; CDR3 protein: CASSPLGQEYYGYTF